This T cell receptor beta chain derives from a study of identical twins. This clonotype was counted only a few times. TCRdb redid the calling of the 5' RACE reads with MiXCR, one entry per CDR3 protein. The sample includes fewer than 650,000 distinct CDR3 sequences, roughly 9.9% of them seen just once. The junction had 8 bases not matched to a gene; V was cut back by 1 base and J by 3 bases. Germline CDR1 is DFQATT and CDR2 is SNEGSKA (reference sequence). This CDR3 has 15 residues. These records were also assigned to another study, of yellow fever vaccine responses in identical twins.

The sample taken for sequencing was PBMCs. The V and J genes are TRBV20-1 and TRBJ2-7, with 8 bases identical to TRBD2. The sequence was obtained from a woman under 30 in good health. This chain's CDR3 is CSARAVLAVGYEQYF. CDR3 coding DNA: TGCAGTGCTAGAGCCGTACTAGCGGTCGGCTACGAGCAGTACTTC.